Shown below are 12 T cell receptor beta chains from a single sample sequenced in a study of T cells after yellow fever vaccination. Each CDR3 protein gets one entry after TCRdb re-called the 5' RACE reads with MiXCR. The sample yields about 350,000 distinct CDR3 sequences, more than 9% seen once. Sequences were derived from PBMCs, sampled on the day of the first yellow fever vaccination. Receptors were obtained from a man aged 18 to 29 who received the YFV17D yellow fever vaccine.

This clonotype is a singleton in its sample. This sequence joins TRBV18 and TRBJ1-4; unclear D gene. Deletions cut 0 bases from V and 3 bases from J, with 8 bases between. This CDR3 comprises 15 residues. Germline V CDR1 and CDR2: KGHSH, LQKENI. In DNA, the CDR3 is TGTGCCAGCTCACCACCCGGTTTCGCTAATGAAAAACTGTTTTTT. Its translation is CASSPPGFANEKLFF.

The V gene is TRBV4-2, the J gene TRBJ1-5; 7 bases fit TRBD1. The ends lost 0 bases at V and 6 bases at J; junction bases unmatched: 5. The V gene's germline CDR1 is LGHNA and CDR2 YNFKEQ. The CDR3 is made up of 15 amino acids. The DNA of the CDR3 is TGTGCCAGCAGCCAAGACGAGGGGGCTGTTCAGCCCCAGCATTTT. It codes for CASSQDEGAVQPQHF.

The genes are TRBV7-3 and TRBJ2-3; 11 bases line up with TRBD2. J lost 5 bases, V lost 5 bases, and 9 bases had no gene match. The V gene's germline CDR1 is SGHTA and CDR2 FQGTGA. This CDR3 has 16 residues. The CDR3 loop reads CASSLRLAGFGDTQYF. The CDR3 coding sequence is TGTGCCAGCAGCCTGCGACTAGCGGGGTTTGGAGATACGCAGTATTTT.

This clonotype was seen a few times. The rearrangement links TRBV5-1 to TRBJ2-5, with D perhaps matching TRBD1 (6 bases). This CDR3 has 13 amino acids. CDR1 is SGHRS and CDR2 is YFSETQ in the germline V gene. Trimming removed 0 bases at V and 5 bases at J, with 8 bases between. The CDR3 DNA is TGCGCCAGCAGCTTGGCTCAGGGGGAGACCCAGTACTTC. Protein sequence: CASSLAQGETQYF.

This clonotype occurred a few times. The V call is TRBV20-1, the J call TRBJ1-2; D might be TRBD1 (6 bases). From germline, CDR1 is DFQATT and CDR2 SNEGSKA (reference sequence). V lost 5 bases and J lost 6, with 16 bases in between. The CDR3 contains 13 residues. DNA for the CDR3: TGCAGTGCTTCCCCCTCAGGGGACCATGGCTACACCTTC. This sequence encodes CSASPSGDHGYTF.

This clonotype was observed a few times. The chain uses TRBV28 and TRBJ2-7; maybe TRBD2 (5 bases). V was pared by 6 bases and J by 3 bases, with 18 bases between. The CDR3 covers 15 residues. Germline CDR1 MDHEN, CDR2 SYDVKM. This chain's CDR3 is CASSPRVGGHYEQYV. The DNA of the CDR3 is TGTGCCAGCAGCCCCCGTGTAGGAGGCCACTACGAGCAGTACGTC.

This chain joins TRBV20-1 and TRBJ2-7, with 11 bases aligning to TRBD1. The germline CDR1 and CDR2 sequences are DFQATT and SNEGSKA (reference sequence). The CDR3 is 13 residues long. V lost 1 base, J lost 6 bases, and 2 bases stayed unmatched. In DNA, the CDR3 is TGCAGTGCTAGAGTGGACAGGGGGCGCGAGCAGTACTTC. Translating gives CSARVDRGREQYF.

A few counts support this clonotype. The rearrangement joins TRBV7-2 to TRBJ1-2; maybe TRBD1 (5 bases). V lost 7 bases and J lost 3, with 15 bases in between. The CDR3 extends over 14 amino acids. In germline, CDR1 is SGHTA, CDR2 FQGNSA. The DNA for the CDR3 is TGTGCCAGCACCCCATGGGGGGTTGACTATGGCTACACCTTC. Translating it yields CASTPWGVDYGYTF.

The genes are TRBV27 and TRBJ1-2, with 8 positions matching TRBD1. CDR1 is MNHEY, CDR2 SMNVEV, per germline (reference sequence). V shed 3 bases, J shed 7 bases, and the junction held 4 bases outside the gene matches. The CDR3 length is 13 residues. The CDR3 coding sequence is TGTGCCAGCAGTTTCCGGACAGGGTTTGGCTACACCTTC. This encodes CASSFRTGFGYTF.

CDR3 DNA: TGTGCCAGCAGTCCGTCCGGGACTAGCGTTTACAATGAGCAGTTCTTC. This codes for CASSPSGTSVYNEQFF. The chain carries TRBV6-2 or TRBV6-3 and TRBJ2-1; 10 bases align to TRBD2. Germline CDR1 is MNHEY and CDR2 is SVGEGT. Trimming cost V 5 bases and J 4 bases; bases outside gene matches: 8. This CDR3 comprises 16 residues.

This clonotype was seen more than once but under ten times. The chain has TRBV7-9 and TRBJ1-2; TRBD1 matches at 8 bases. After removal of 8 bases from V and 3 bases from J, the junction contained 5 bases not matched to a gene. The CDR3 loop spans 13 amino acids. Germline values: CDR1 SEHNR, CDR2 FQNEAQ (reference sequence). As DNA, the CDR3 is TGTGCCAGCCTCGGACAGGGACACTATGGCTACACCTTC. As protein: CASLGQGHYGYTF.

The genes are TRBV12-3 or TRBV12-4 and TRBJ1-5; unclear D gene. V lost 1 base and J 5 bases, leaving 6 bases between the germline ends. This CDR3 contains 13 residues. DNA of the CDR3: TGTGCCAGCAGTTTAGAGTCCCATCAGCCCCAGCATTTT. Protein: CASSLESHQPQHF.